This T cell receptor beta chain came from a study of shared clonotypes between healthy human individuals. TCRdb keeps only in-frame clones here, not all; method: immunoSEQ multiplex PCR. This table holds around 620,000 clones, approximately 96% found once. On this clone itself: Its antigen is still unknown.

Findings and caveats of the study: Genetic and exposure-history diversity was limited by the small donor number.

Selected positively for CCR7 and CD45RO-negative, naive CD8 cells excluded terminally differentiated effector memory CD45RA+ cells. Germline assignment: CDR1 LNHNV and CDR2 YYDKDF (reference sequence). This CDR3 has 13 residues. Trimming removed 5 bases from V and 2 bases from J, with 4 bases in between. The material sequenced was naive CD8+ T cells sorted from blood. The chain uses TRBV15 and TRBJ2-6; the D is unclear. The receptor was isolated from a woman in her thirties in good health. CDR3 protein: CATSGTGANVLTF. CDR3 sequence (DNA): TGTGCCACCAGCGGTACTGGGGCCAACGTCCTGACTTTC.